This TCR beta chain was documented in a study of cytomegalovirus exposure and HLA in healthy donors. Only in-frame clones appear in the TCRdb table, and some are missing; sequencing was by immunoSEQ multiplex PCR. The sample yields 150,000 to 200,000 clones, approximately 89% seen once. Germline-derived CDR1 and CDR2 are MNHEY and SMNVEV (reference sequence). The germline V and J ends were trimmed by 4 bases and 12 bases, with 22 bases remaining between them. The CDR3 has 15 amino acids. This sequence joins TRBV27 and TRBJ2-1; a possible D gene is TRBD2 (6 bases). Input material: PBMCs. The TCR sequence derives from a woman between 18 and 29 years old in good health and CMV-seropositive. The CDR3 bases are TGTGCCAGCAGTTCCCCTTGGGGAGGTCATGGTGGGCAGTTCTTC. Amino acids: CASSSPWGGHGGQFF.